Sequencing of this T cell receptor beta chain was carried out in a study of vaccination effects on CD4 cells after COVID-19. To note about this clone: What it binds is not known.

Expansion of antigen-specific CD4+ T cells with viral peptide pools was carried out by the ViraFEST assay before sequencing. The authors isolated CD4+ T cells after roughly eleven days of culture. Method: immunoSEQ multiplex PCR; TCRdb's copy keeps in-frame clones and lacks some. The profile shows under 85,000 clones, roughly four fifths of them singletons. The sequenced sample was CD4+ T cells from PBMCs cultured with HCoV-229E spike peptides, obtained before COVID-19 vaccination. The source is a human donor who received a COVID-19 vaccine.

CDR3 region: CASSRGTSSGNTIYF. The CDR3 DNA reads as TGTGCCAGCAGTCGGGGGACAAGTTCTGGAAACACCATATATTTT. V gene TRBV6-5 combines with J gene TRBJ1-3, with a tentative D call TRBD1 (6 bases). The CDR3 is 15 amino acids. V was clipped by 5 bases and J by 1 base, with 12 bases between them. Germline V gene data show CDR1 as MNHEY and CDR2 as SVGAGI.